The 24 T cell receptor beta chains below were found in one sample sequenced in a study of metastatic and nonmetastatic thyroid tumors (dated by TCRdb to about 2020). Before undergoing thyroid surgery, none of the patients had been given any kind of treatment. The library was made by PCR. The run used an Illumina HiSeq 4000. Starting from the raw public reads, TCRdb applied fastp trimming at Q25, assembled clones with MiXCR and retained in-frame beta chains. The table for this sample lists about 35,000 clones; 30% to 40% of them were counted only once. Roughly 16% of the sample rests with the top ten. Material for sequencing was tumor tissue. These receptors all stem from a female donor with papillary thyroid cancer or a benign thyroid nodule (not recorded which). Some clones in this sample may be carry-over from other donors' samples.

This chain links TRBV30 with TRBJ2-6, with 8 bases aligning to TRBD1. The germline V gene encodes CDR1 GTSNPN and CDR2 SVGIG (reference sequence). This CDR3 has 16 residues. V shed 4 bases and J 0 bases; nucleotides not matched to a gene: 5. CDR3 nucleotide sequence: TGTGCCTGGATGGGACAGGTGAACTCTGGGGCCAACGTCCTGACTTTC. Residues: CAWMGQVNSGANVLTF.

This clone was recorded many times. This chain uses TRBV12-3 or TRBV12-4 with TRBJ1-1; D gene unclear. There are 15 residues in the CDR3. V was trimmed by 6 bases and J by 2 bases, leaving 16 bases between them. Here the CDR3 reads CASSLLSIINTEAFF. CDR3 nucleotide sequence: TGTGCCAGCAGCCTTCTGTCTATAATTAACACTGAAGCTTTCTTT.

In its sample, this clone was seen a few times. This chain uses TRBV6-2 or TRBV6-3 with TRBJ2-3, with D perhaps assigned TRBD1 or TRBD2 (5 bases each). Germline CDR1 and CDR2: MNHEY and SVGEGT. Trimming removed 2 bases at V and 6 bases at J, with 9 bases between. This CDR3 comprises 13 residues. Here the CDR3 reads CASSYQRGDTQYF. CDR3 DNA sequence: TGTGCCAGCAGTTACCAGAGGGGCGATACGCAGTATTTT.

The genes are TRBV12-3 or TRBV12-4 and TRBJ2-1; a weak D match, TRBD2 (5 bases). The CDR3 extends over 15 amino acids. Between the trimmed V and J ends, which lost 6 bases and 0 bases, there was a span of 12 bases. The CDR3 region has the DNA TGTGCCAGCAGCCCCGGGGAGTCCTCCTACAATGAGCAGTTCTTC. This gives the protein CASSPGESSYNEQFF.

The rearrangement links TRBV2 to TRBJ2-3; 8 bases are a match to TRBD1. Germline V gene sequence: CDR1 SNHLY, CDR2 FYNNEI. J was trimmed by 6 bases and V by 6 bases; bases with no gene match: 8. The CDR3 extends over 14 amino acids. The CDR3 bases are TGTGCCAGCAGCCGGGACAGGATGGTGGATACGCAGTATTTT. Translation gives CASSRDRMVDTQYF.

The chain is built from TRBV28 and TRBJ2-5, with D perhaps being TRBD1 or TRBD2 (6 bases each). Germline CDR1 reads MDHEN; CDR2 reads SYDVKM. The CDR3 has 14 residues. Trimming left V 6 bases short and J 2 bases short, with 13 bases between. The CDR3 bases are TGTGCCAGCAGACAGGGAGGATCGCAAGAGACCCAGTACTTC. As protein: CASRQGGSQETQYF.

The rearrangement links TRBV20-1 to TRBJ1-2; a weak D match, TRBD1 (6 bases). The CDR3 has 15 residues. The germline CDR1 and CDR2 sequences are DFQATT and SNEGSKA (reference sequence). V was shortened by 1 base and J by 8 bases, with 20 bases between the two germline ends. CDR3 residues: CSARVEGVRARGYTF. CDR3 nucleotide sequence: TGCAGTGCTAGAGTGGAGGGGGTCAGAGCTCGGGGCTACACCTTC.

In its sample, this clone was seen a few times. The chain recombines TRBV15 with TRBJ2-3, with 13 bases lining up with TRBD2. The CDR3 extends over 17 amino acids. The germline CDR1 and CDR2 sequences are LNHNV and YYDKDF (reference sequence). Trimming at V came to 1 base and at J to 5 bases, leaving 6 bases not matched to a gene. CDR3 sequence (DNA): TGTGCCACCAGCAGAGGACTAGCGGGGGGAGTCGGAGATACGCAGTATTTT. Translated: CATSRGLAGGVGDTQYF.

Written as DNA, the CDR3 is TGTGCCAGCAGCCAAGATAGCGAGCAGTACTTC. It yields the protein CASSQDSEQYF. This chain connects TRBV3-1 to TRBJ2-7; D is undetermined. Looked up from germline, CDR1 is LGHDT and CDR2 is YNNKEL (reference sequence). The V and J ends lost 0 bases and 6 bases respectively, with 3 bases between them. This CDR3 has 11 residues.

This clone showed up just a few times. The chain is built from TRBV7-3 and TRBJ2-1; 7 nucleotides line up with TRBD2. The CDR3 consists of 15 residues. CDR1 is SGHTA and CDR2 is FQGTGA in the germline V gene. Trimming at V came to 4 bases and at J to 5 bases, leaving 8 bases not matched to a gene. DNA for the CDR3: TGTGCCAGCAGCTCTGGGGCTAGCGGACACAATGAGCAGTTCTTC. It is translated as CASSSGASGHNEQFF.

This clone has only one observation. This chain joins TRBV5-1 and TRBJ1-6; 8 bases are a match to TRBD1. CDR1 is SGHRS and CDR2 is YFSETQ in the germline V gene. V trimming: 4 bases; J trimming: 8 bases; junction bases outside the gene matches: 2. The CDR3 has 13 residues. The CDR3 reads CASSATGDSPLHF. The CDR3 nucleotides read TGCGCCAGCAGCGCGACAGGGGATTCACCCCTCCACTTT. The full variable domain, in which reference TRBV5-1 and TRBJ1-6 provide the parts outside the CDR3, is KAGVTQTPRYLIKTRGQQVTLSCSPISGHRSVSWYQQTPGQGLQFLFEYFSETQRNKGNFPGRFSGRQFSNSRSEMNVSTLELGDSALYLCASSATGDSPLHFGNGTRLTVT.

This clone was seen a handful of times. The junction departs from the called germline gene at one end, perhaps through a read error. This specimen includes other DNA sequences encoding the same CDR3. The V and J genes are TRBV6-1 and TRBJ1-2; a weak D match, TRBD1 (5 bases). CDR1 MNHNS and CDR2 SASEGT come from the germline V gene. CDR3 length: 13 amino acids. CDR3 DNA: TGTGCCAGTAGTGAAAATGGGGGATCCGGCTACACCTTC. It yields the protein CASSENGGSGYTF.

This clone turned up a few times. The J gene is TRBJ2-7, the V gene TRBV28; 9 nucleotides line up with TRBD2. The germline gives CDR1 MDHEN, CDR2 SYDVKM. This CDR3 spans 17 amino acids. V gave up 6 bases and J gave up 3 bases; unmatched junction bases: 15. The CDR3 DNA sequence: TGTGCCAGCAGCATGCGGGGGCGGACTAGCGCTCTCTACGAGCAGTACTTC. It codes for CASSMRGRTSALYEQYF.

The chain carries TRBV20-1 and TRBJ2-1; D not resolved. The CDR3 covers 11 residues. The V gene lost 6 bases and the J gene lost 8 bases, with 11 bases spanning the gap. CDR1 and CDR2 from the germline V gene are DFQATT and SNEGSKA (reference sequence). The CDR3 here is CSANDVDEQFF. The CDR3 nucleotides read TGCAGTGCAAACGATGTTGATGAGCAGTTCTTC.

The chain links TRBV9 to TRBJ2-5, with D uncertain. Germline CDR1 SGDLS, CDR2 YYNGEE. The CDR3 spans 14 residues. Trimming pared 1 base from V and 1 base from J, leaving 8 bases between. CDR3 sequence (DNA): TGTGCCAGCAGCGTATTACCAGTCCAAGAGACCCAGTACTTC. Encoded protein: CASSVLPVQETQYF. Using reference TRBV9 and TRBJ2-5 for the parts outside the CDR3, the full variable domain is DSGVTQTPKHLITATGQRVTLRCSPRSGDLSVYWYQQSLDQGLQFLIQYYNGEERAKGNILERFSAQQFPDLHSELNLSSLELGDSALYFCASSVLPVQETQYFGPGTRLLVL.

The genes are TRBV2 and TRBJ2-7, with D perhaps matching TRBD1 (6 bases). This CDR3 is built from 15 residues. V lost 6 bases and J lost 2, with 17 bases in between. The germline gives CDR1 SNHLY, CDR2 FYNNEI. CDR3 coding DNA: TGTGCCAGCAGCGCAAAGGGGGTCCCTCCCTACGAGCAGTACTTC. Residues: CASSAKGVPPYEQYF. The full variable domain, its missing parts supplied by reference TRBV2 and TRBJ2-7, is EPEVTQTPSHQVTQMGQEVILRCVPISNHLYFYWYRQILGQKVEFLVSFYNNEISEKSEIFDDQFSVERPDGSNFTLKIRSTKLEDSAMYFCASSAKGVPPYEQYFGPGTRLTVT.

This clone occurred a few times. Mismatch with germline at one junction end may stem from a read error. The J gene is TRBJ2-7, the V gene TRBV6-2 or TRBV6-3, with D unclear. Germline loops: CDR1 MNHEY, CDR2 SVGEGT. The CDR3 is 15 residues long. The CDR3 DNA reads as TGTGCCAGCAGTTACAGTGCAGCCTATACCTACGGGCAGTACTTC. This translates into CASSYSAAYTYGQYF.

This clone appeared a few times. This sequence joins TRBV10-1 and TRBJ2-1; no reliable D call. Deletions cut 0 bases from V and 6 bases from J, with 9 bases between. The length of the CDR3 is 14 residues. Germline assignment: CDR1 WNHNN and CDR2 SYGVQD (reference sequence). The CDR3 DNA reads TGCGCCAGCAGTGAGTCGTCGGCTAGCAATGAGCAGTTCTTC. Protein sequence: CASSESSASNEQFF.

The V gene is TRBV12-3 or TRBV12-4, the J gene TRBJ2-1, with D perhaps given as TRBD1 or TRBD2 (5 bases each). CDR3 length: 14 residues. Trimming took 6 bases from V and 3 from J, leaving 12 bases between them. Here the CDR3 reads CASSGDGRYNEQFF. DNA for the CDR3: TGTGCCAGCAGCGGGGACGGCCGCTACAATGAGCAGTTCTTC.

The chain is built from TRBV12-3 or TRBV12-4 and TRBJ2-5; D tentatively fits TRBD1 or TRBD2 (5 bases each). V lost 5 bases, J lost 4 bases, and 14 bases lay in between. This CDR3 region has 14 residues. CDR3 in DNA: TGTGCCAGCAGTCCCCGTTCGGGGCGAGAGACCCAGTACTTC. It encodes CASSPRSGRETQYF.

This clone has just a few counts. The chain carries TRBV28 and TRBJ2-2; 7 nucleotides agree with TRBD1. This CDR3 region has 15 residues. Trimming at V came to 5 bases and at J to 3 bases, leaving 6 bases not matched to a gene. Germline V gene sequence: CDR1 MDHEN, CDR2 SYDVKM. The DNA for the CDR3 is TGTGCCAGCAGTCCATGGGACAGTTACACCGGGGAGCTGTTTTTT. Encoded protein: CASSPWDSYTGELFF.

This clone was recorded at least ten times. Other DNA sequences in this sample translate to the same CDR3. The chain has TRBV2 and TRBJ2-7, with TRBD2 matching 10 bases. This CDR3 has 14 amino acids. The V and J ends lost 6 bases and 5 bases, in that order; junction bases with no gene match: 7. CDR1 SNHLY and CDR2 FYNNEI come from the germline V gene. The CDR3 is CASRTGTSDHEQYF. In DNA form, the CDR3 reads TGTGCCAGCAGGACCGGGACTAGCGATCACGAGCAGTACTTC.

In its sample, this clone was seen many times. The V call is TRBV7-8, the J call TRBJ1-6; D is ambiguous. CDR1 is SGHVS, CDR2 FQNEAQ, per germline. V was trimmed by 5 bases and J by 4 bases, leaving 12 bases between them. The CDR3 sequence is 15 residues long. CDR3 sequence reads: CASSPRSLYNSPLHF. In nucleotides, the CDR3 is TGTGCCAGCAGCCCCCGTTCTCTTTATAATTCACCCCTCCACTTT.

This clone came up a few times. The chain combines TRBV27 with TRBJ1-5; no clear D gene. Germline CDR1 and CDR2: MNHEY and SMNVEV (reference sequence). V lost 2 bases, J lost 0 bases, and 8 bases lay in between. This CDR3 is 15 amino acids long. The DNA for the CDR3 is TGTGCCAGCAGTTTACGGCCTTATAGCAATCAGCCCCAGCATTTT. It encodes CASSLRPYSNQPQHF.